This is a list of T cell receptor beta chains from one sample in a study of persistence of HIV-infected CD4 T cells. Assay: immunoSEQ multiplex PCR; the TCRdb copy retains only in-frame clones and omits some. The data hold tens of thousands of clones, with roughly 86% observed a single time. Which antigens these TCRs recognize remains unknown. Sequenced here: CD4+ T cells sorted from PBMCs after approximately 19-hour stimulation, sampled from a patient who received antiretroviral therapy. These receptors all stem from an adult man with HIV who was CMV-seropositive. Each CDR3 is given without its conserved first and last residue. D genes are given only for firm matches.

v_gene: TRBV19
d_gene: .
CDR3aa: ATRLWIGSEQY

v_gene: TRBV2
d_gene: .
CDR3aa: ASSPLGGRNSPLH

v_gene: TRBV28
d_gene: .
CDR3aa: ASSLGGNDDTQY

v_gene: TRBV7-2
d_gene: TRBD2
CDR3aa: ASSHSGGAGTDTQY

v_gene: TRBV10-3
d_gene: .
CDR3aa: AISERTNYEQY

v_gene: TRBV28
d_gene: .
CDR3aa: ASSLVQIYTGELF

v_gene: TRBV5-1
d_gene: .
CDR3aa: ASSLDYAGNEQY

v_gene: TRBV15
d_gene: .
CDR3aa: ATSRNRRVSNEQF

v_gene: TRBV3-1/TRBV3-2
d_gene: TRBD1
CDR3aa: ASSYGLQGDTGELF

v_gene: TRBV27
d_gene: .
CDR3aa: ASSLGVETAPYEQY

v_gene: TRBV27
d_gene: TRBD1
CDR3aa: ASSDRRGSGYT

v_gene: TRBV10-2
d_gene: .
CDR3aa: ASSESTPRNSPLH

v_gene: TRBV4-1
d_gene: .
CDR3aa: ASSQEAWQNSYEQY

v_gene: TRBV5-4
d_gene: TRBD2
CDR3aa: ASSEGLAGGPVATQY

v_gene: TRBV24-1
d_gene: TRBD1
CDR3aa: ATSDFGTGGQYGYT

v_gene: TRBV7-2
d_gene: TRBD2
CDR3aa: ASKAGGSYNEQF

v_gene: TRBV7-2
d_gene: TRBD2
CDR3aa: ASSSAGEISYEQY

v_gene: TRBV7-2
d_gene: TRBD2
CDR3aa: ASSPRTSGEQY

v_gene: TRBV9
d_gene: .
CDR3aa: ASSVMLGTISPLH

v_gene: TRBV3-1/TRBV3-2
d_gene: TRBD2
CDR3aa: ASSQGSGGPLSNEQF

v_gene: TRBV19
d_gene: .
CDR3aa: ASTLQGGYT

v_gene: TRBV6-6
d_gene: .
CDR3aa: ASSAPQVPYGYT

v_gene: TRBV5-1
d_gene: TRBD1
CDR3aa: ASSPGQAWGTNEKLF

v_gene: TRBV4-1
d_gene: TRBD2
CDR3aa: ASSQEDGGASYNEQF

v_gene: TRBV5-1
d_gene: TRBD1
CDR3aa: ASSPTGRSSYEQY

v_gene: TRBV10-1
d_gene: TRBD2
CDR3aa: ASSVLADTQY

v_gene: TRBV7-9
d_gene: .
CDR3aa: ASSLRGGAEAF

v_gene: TRBV24-1
d_gene: TRBD2
CDR3aa: ATSWAGGDLYNEQF

v_gene: TRBV14
d_gene: .
CDR3aa: ASSQAWQAYEQY

v_gene: TRBV27
d_gene: TRBD2
CDR3aa: ASSLSLAGGPFWAYNEQF

v_gene: TRBV5-1
d_gene: .
CDR3aa: ASSPAGMEETQY

v_gene: TRBV29-1
d_gene: TRBD1
CDR3aa: SGDRGDNEQF

v_gene: TRBV3-1/TRBV3-2
d_gene: .
CDR3aa: ASSQDLWSNTYNEQF

v_gene: TRBV21-1
d_gene: .
CDR3aa: ASRDRGPRIPQH